Presented here are 24 T cell receptor beta chains from one specimen sequenced in a study of T cell responses to AZD1222 COVID-19 vaccine. Using immunoSEQ multiplex PCR, the repertoire was profiled, and TCRdb retains in-frame clones only, with some absent. The table records under 95,000 clones, around nine tenths of them present only once. The sample consisted of peripheral blood, taken 28 days after the second AZD1222 dose. The receptors stem from an adult who received the AZD1222 COVID-19 vaccine.

The chain combines TRBV7-2 with TRBJ2-1, with 8 bases matching TRBD2. The V segment lost 0 bases and the J segment 7 bases; nucleotides outside the gene matches: 5. Germline CDR1 and CDR2: SGHTA and FQGNSA. The CDR3 consists of 15 residues. CDR3 region: CASSLARGEGNEQFF. The CDR3 DNA follows: TGTGCCAGCAGCTTAGCGCGGGGGGAGGGGAATGAGCAGTTCTTC.

The rearrangement uses TRBV7-3 and TRBJ2-1; 10 nucleotides agree with TRBD1. The ends lost 5 bases at V and 2 bases at J; junction bases unmatched: 3. CDR1 SGHTA and CDR2 FQGTGA come from the germline V gene. This CDR3 is built from 15 residues. Written as DNA, the CDR3 is TGTGCCAGCAGCCGCGACAGGGGGCCCTACAATGAGCAGTTCTTC. It specifies CASSRDRGPYNEQFF.

The chain couples TRBV9 to TRBJ2-7, with D perhaps being TRBD1 or TRBD2 (6 bases each). Trimming stripped 0 bases from V and 6 bases from J, with 16 bases between. The CDR3 consists of 15 residues. The germline V gene has CDR1 SGDLS and CDR2 YYNGEE. CDR3 sequence (DNA): TGTGCCAGCAGCGTAGCCGGGGGCGCCTGGTTCGAGCAGTACTTC. This encodes CASSVAGGAWFEQYF.

The chain has TRBV7-2 and TRBJ1-5, with D possibly matching TRBD1 (5 bases). Germline V gene lookup returns CDR1 SGHTA and CDR2 FQGNSA. The CDR3 runs to 12 residues. Trimming took off 6 bases at V and 9 bases at J, with 12 bases between the two ends. The CDR3 DNA sequence: TGTGCCAGCAGTTCCGGGGGGGTGCCCCAGCATTTT. Translation gives CASSSGGVPQHF.

The J gene is TRBJ1-1, the V gene TRBV4-3, with a possible D match to TRBD1 (6 bases). The V and J ends lost 2 bases and 5 bases respectively, with 9 bases between them. The CDR3 sequence is 13 residues long. The germline V gene encodes CDR1 LGHNA and CDR2 YSLEER. CDR3 sequence: CASSQTGRTEAFF. CDR3 sequence (DNA): TGCGCCAGCAGCCAAACAGGGCGAACTGAAGCTTTCTTT.

This sequence joins TRBV7-2 and TRBJ1-3; D is undetermined. Germline V gene lookup returns CDR1 SGHTA and CDR2 FQGNSA. The CDR3 runs to 16 residues. The ends were cut back, 0 bases at V and 0 bases at J, with 9 bases in the middle. CDR3 in amino acids: CASSLAEGRSGNTIYF. DNA for the CDR3: TGTGCCAGCAGCTTAGCTGAAGGGCGCTCTGGAAACACCATATATTTT.

The V call is TRBV2, the J call TRBJ1-2; D ambiguous. The V and J ends lost 11 bases and 8 bases respectively, with 15 bases between them. Germline V lookup: CDR1 SNHLY, CDR2 FYNNEI. There are 11 residues in the CDR3. CDR3 protein: CAEQSPGGYTF. CDR3 bases: TGTGCCGAACAGTCCCCTGGGGGCTACACCTTC.

This chain uses TRBV19 with TRBJ1-1; 7 bases are a match to TRBD1. This CDR3 spans 14 amino acids. The germline gives CDR1 LNHDA, CDR2 SQIVND (reference sequence). J lost 8 bases, V lost 7 bases, and 13 bases had no gene match. CDR3 region: CASNLGRAGGEAFF. CDR3 bases: TGTGCCAGTAACCTAGGGCGGGCAGGGGGAGAAGCTTTCTTT.

This sequence joins TRBV5-4 and TRBJ2-5; 9 bases agree with TRBD1. This CDR3 spans 15 amino acids. Germline assignment: CDR1 SGHNT and CDR2 YYREEE (reference sequence). With V trimmed by 4 bases and J by 1 base, 5 bases remained unmatched. The CDR3 sequence is CASSGRTGVQETQYF. The CDR3 region has the DNA TGTGCCAGCAGCGGCCGGACAGGGGTCCAAGAGACCCAGTACTTC.

CDR3 sequence reads: CASSDSAGYGYTF. The CDR3 region has the DNA TGTGCCAGCTCTGACTCCGCCGGCTATGGCTACACCTTC. V is TRBV5-5 and J is TRBJ1-2; D gene uncertain. CDR1 and CDR2 from the germline V gene are SGHKS and YYEKEE (reference sequence). The V gene lost 7 bases and the J gene lost 4 bases, with 14 bases spanning the gap. The CDR3 covers 13 residues.

V gene TRBV19 combines with J gene TRBJ2-7; 8 positions agree with TRBD1. Per germline, CDR1 LNHDA and CDR2 SQIVND (reference sequence). The CDR3 runs 15 residues. Trimming at V came to 6 bases and at J to 2 bases, leaving 9 bases not matched to a gene. CDR3 sequence (DNA): TGTGCCAGTAGAAGAACCCAGGGGGCGGCCTACGAGCAGTACTTC. Translation gives CASRRTQGAAYEQYF.

The chain combines TRBV14 with TRBJ2-3; 7 bases are shared with TRBD1. Per germline, CDR1 SGHDN and CDR2 FVKESK. The J segment lost 6 bases and the V segment lost 4 bases, leaving 1 base of the junction unmatched. The CDR3 covers 12 residues. CDR3 bases: TGTGCCAGCAGCCTCAGGGGGGATACGCAGTATTTT. This gives the protein CASSLRGDTQYF.

The chain combines TRBV24-1 with TRBJ1-4; D might be TRBD1 (6 bases). V lost 5 bases to trimming and J lost 7 bases, with 25 bases between them. This CDR3 comprises 18 residues. CDR1 is KGHDR, CDR2 SFDVKD, per germline. The CDR3: CATSAPGHGLVSGEKLFF. The DNA for the CDR3 is TGTGCCACCAGTGCCCCGGGACACGGGCTGGTCAGTGGTGAAAAACTGTTTTTT.

The chain has TRBV5-6 and TRBJ2-3, with D perhaps matching TRBD1 (6 bases). CDR1 is SGHDT and CDR2 is YYEEEE in the germline V gene. V shed 4 bases and J shed 2 bases, with 17 bases lying between them. The CDR3 runs to 16 residues. The CDR3 nucleotides read TGTGCCAGCAGCGGGCCGGGACATCTTTTCACAGATACGCAGTATTTT. This sequence encodes CASSGPGHLFTDTQYF.

The J gene is TRBJ2-3, the V gene TRBV7-2; the D is unclear. V dropped 5 bases and J dropped 4 bases, with 16 bases sitting between them. The CDR3 length is 15 residues. Per germline, CDR1 SGHTA and CDR2 FQGNSA. DNA for the CDR3: TGTGCCAGCAGCCCCGGTTGGATGGGTCCAGATACGCAGTATTTT. Its translation is CASSPGWMGPDTQYF. Based on the CDR3 plus reference TRBV7-2 and TRBJ2-3, the full variable domain is GAGVSQSPSNKVTEKGKDVELRCDPISGHTALYWYRQSLGQGLEFLIYFQGNSAPDKSGLPSDRFSAERTGGSVSTLTIQRTQQEDSAVYLCASSPGWMGPDTQYFGPGTRLTVL.

The chain couples TRBV19 to TRBJ1-2, with 10 bases matching TRBD1. J lost 2 bases, V lost 5 bases, and 8 bases had no gene match. The length of the CDR3 is 16 residues. The germline V gene encodes CDR1 LNHDA and CDR2 SQIVND (reference sequence). The CDR3 here is CASSLLGQGKNYGYTF. The CDR3 DNA sequence: TGTGCCAGTAGTTTGTTGGGACAGGGGAAGAACTATGGCTACACCTTC.

This chain uses TRBV12-3 or TRBV12-4 with TRBJ1-5; D gene ambiguous. CDR3 length: 13 residues. Trimming removed 3 bases from V and 10 bases from J, with 13 bases in between. The CDR3 DNA follows: TGTGCCAGCAGTTTGGGCGACGTGAGACCCCAGCATTTT. Encoded protein: CASSLGDVRPQHF.

The rearrangement joins TRBV9 to TRBJ1-2; D call uncertain. The CDR3 runs 15 residues. Trimming left V 3 bases short and J 0 bases short, with 12 bases between. The germline gives CDR1 SGDLS, CDR2 YYNGEE. This chain's CDR3 is CASSEEGEPNYGYTF. For the CDR3, the DNA is TGTGCCAGCAGCGAAGAGGGCGAGCCTAACTATGGCTACACCTTC.

The V call is TRBV5-1, the J call TRBJ2-2, with TRBD2 identical over 7 bases. V lost 7 bases, J lost 0 bases, and 6 bases stayed unmatched. This CDR3 is built from 15 residues. The germline gives CDR1 SGHRS, CDR2 YFSETQ. CDR3 residues: CASDTGTTNTGELFF. Written as DNA, the CDR3 is TGCGCCAGCGACACTGGGACTACGAACACCGGGGAGCTGTTTTTT.

The CDR3 DNA reads as TGTGCCAGCAGCGTACGGACAGGGGGGGAGACCCAGTACTTC. Translating it yields CASSVRTGGETQYF. V usage is TRBV9 and J usage is TRBJ2-5; TRBD1 matches at 10 bases. After removal of 1 base from V and 5 bases from J, the junction contained 2 bases not matched to a gene. This CDR3 contains 14 residues. Germline loops: CDR1 SGDLS, CDR2 YYNGEE.

V usage is TRBV19 and J usage is TRBJ1-1; D possibly corresponds to TRBD1 (6 bases). V gave up 1 base and J gave up 3 bases, with 12 bases separating them. Germline assignment: CDR1 LNHDA and CDR2 SQIVND (reference sequence). CDR3 length: 15 residues. CDR3 sequence: CASSIARTGHTEAFF. Here the CDR3 DNA reads TGTGCCAGTAGTATAGCCAGAACAGGGCACACTGAAGCTTTCTTT.

The genes are TRBV19 and TRBJ1-2, with a possible D match to TRBD1 (5 bases). Between the trimmed V and J ends, which lost 8 bases and 4 bases, there was a span of 11 bases. Germline lookup yields CDR1 LNHDA and CDR2 SQIVND (reference sequence). The CDR3 consists of 12 residues. CDR3 region: CASSDSLYGYTF. The DNA for the CDR3 is TGTGCCAGTTCCGACAGCCTCTATGGCTACACCTTC.

The rearrangement links TRBV2 to TRBJ1-1, with D possibly matching TRBD1 (5 bases). Trimming pared 1 base from V and 7 bases from J, leaving 10 bases between. The CDR3 runs to 13 residues. Germline values: CDR1 SNHLY, CDR2 FYNNEI. The CDR3 loop is CASSEGGDGEAFF. The CDR3 nucleotides read TGTGCCAGCAGTGAAGGAGGGGATGGTGAAGCTTTCTTT.

The chain links TRBV4-3 to TRBJ1-2; D remains ambiguous. The CDR3 extends over 15 amino acids. Germline CDR1 LGHNA, CDR2 YSLEER. Trimming took 3 bases from V and 4 from J, leaving 15 bases between them. CDR3 residues: CASSHSAAGCYGYTF. The CDR3 DNA sequence: TGCGCCAGCAGCCATTCAGCCGCGGGCTGCTATGGCTACACCTTC.